This T cell receptor (beta chain) stems from a study of blood T cell repertoires in COVID-19. For the study at large: The samples span acute and convalescent COVID-19 from the United States, Italy and Spain. The cDNA or gDNA used as material had been derived from T cells, B-cell-depleted T cells, or PBMCs.

In the study's own analysis: Nucleated cell counts were estimated from reference gene primer amplification. This table comes from immunoSEQ multiplex PCR, and its TCRdb copy is limited to in-frame clones, with some not included. The DNA was the basis for D and trimming; V, J and clone size are from that table. The data show some 160,000 clones, with just under 80% seen just once and over 11% held by the top ten. Germline assignment: CDR1 SNHLY and CDR2 FYNNEI. V lost 4 bases and J 1 base, leaving 8 bases between the germline ends. This CDR3 has 14 residues. This chain links TRBV2 with TRBJ1-5; D may be TRBD1 (6 bases). Sequencing used peripheral blood. This receptor was taken from a woman older than 75 with acute or convalescent COVID-19. The CDR3 is CASSAQGSNQPQHF. DNA of the CDR3: TGTGCCAGCAGTGCGCAGGGGAGCAATCAGCCCCAGCATTTT.